The 2 T cell receptor beta chains reported below all come from one sample, sequenced in a study of human T cells and chemical hapten exposure. TCRdb redid the calling of the RACE reads with MiXCR, one entry per CDR3 protein. The repertoire includes approximately 79,000 distinct CDR3 sequences, approximately 10% of them detected once, and 1.4% sits in the top ten. Time point given: patch test 1, 2 weeks after DPC sensitization. As for treatment: therapeutic diphenylcyclopropenone sensitization with weekly scalp DPC. The source was whole blood, collected in connection with sensitization to the hapten diphenylcyclopropenone (DPC). The receptors come from a woman aged 45-65 years with alopecia areata. Some clones in this sample may be carry-over from other donors' samples.

The sample holds many counts of this clonotype. The chain combines TRBV6-5 with TRBJ2-7, with 9 bases aligning to TRBD1. Germline loops: CDR1 MNHEY, CDR2 SVGAGI. CDR3 length: 14 amino acids. J lost 5 bases, V lost 5 bases, and 7 bases had no gene match. CDR3 protein: CASSTDRGRNEQYF. The CDR3 DNA follows: TGTGCCAGCAGTACGGACAGGGGCAGAAACGAGCAGTACTTC.

This clonotype was seen a handful of times. The rearrangement joins TRBV5-5 to TRBJ1-6, with 10 positions matching TRBD1. The CDR3 has 16 residues. Trimming at V came to 0 bases and at J to 10 bases, leaving 7 bases not matched to a gene. Germline V CDR1 and CDR2: SGHKS, YYEKEE (reference sequence). CDR3 DNA: TGTGCCAGCAGCTTGGTTCGGACAGGGGGAAACTCACCCCTCCACTTT. This codes for CASSLVRTGGNSPLHF.